Below, one TCR beta chain is given with its context. Only Caucasian adults living in Nashville, Tennessee made up the donor group. This entry comes from a study of shared clonotypes between healthy human individuals. The test was conducted at deep level. Method: immunoSEQ multiplex PCR; TCRdb's copy keeps in-frame clones and lacks some. The sample lists about a million clones, about 80% seen once, with approximately 0.95% in the top ten. V shed 0 bases and J shed 0 bases, with 10 bases lying between them. CDR1 is SGHNT, CDR2 YYREEE, per germline (reference sequence). The CDR3 has 16 amino acids. This TCR was sampled from a man younger than 30 in good health. Some clones in this sample may be carry-over from other donors' samples. The source material was memory CD4+ T cells from PBMCs. The subset: CD45RA-negative fraction. The genes are TRBV5-4 and TRBJ1-3; tentatively, D is TRBD1 (5 bases). The CDR3 loop reads CASSLAGGFSGNTIYF. The CDR3 DNA reads as TGTGCCAGCAGCTTGGCCGGGGGATTCTCTGGAAACACCATATATTTT. The whole variable domain, filled in from reference TRBV5-4 and TRBJ1-3, reads ETGVTQSPTHLIKTRGQQVTLRCSSQSGHNTVSWYQQALGQGPQFIFQYYREEENGRGNFPPRFSGLQFPNYSSELNVNALELDDSALYLCASSLAGGFSGNTIYFGEGSWLTVV.